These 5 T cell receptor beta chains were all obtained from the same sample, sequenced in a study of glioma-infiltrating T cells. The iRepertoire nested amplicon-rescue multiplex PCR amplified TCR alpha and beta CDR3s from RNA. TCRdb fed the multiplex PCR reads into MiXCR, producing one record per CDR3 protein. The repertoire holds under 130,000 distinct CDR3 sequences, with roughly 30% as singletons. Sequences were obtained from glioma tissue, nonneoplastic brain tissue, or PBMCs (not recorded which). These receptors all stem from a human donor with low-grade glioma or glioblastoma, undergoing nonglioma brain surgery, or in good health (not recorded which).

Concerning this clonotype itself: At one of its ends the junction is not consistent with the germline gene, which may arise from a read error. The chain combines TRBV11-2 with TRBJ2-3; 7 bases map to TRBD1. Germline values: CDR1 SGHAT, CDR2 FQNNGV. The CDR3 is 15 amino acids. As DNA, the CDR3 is TGTGCCAGCAGCATCCCGACAGGGTGGGCAGATACGCGGTATTTT. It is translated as CASSIPTGWADTRYF.

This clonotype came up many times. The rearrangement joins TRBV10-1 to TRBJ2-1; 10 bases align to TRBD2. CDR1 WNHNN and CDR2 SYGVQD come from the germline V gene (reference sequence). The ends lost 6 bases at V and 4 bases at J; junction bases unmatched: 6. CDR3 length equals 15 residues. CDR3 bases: TGCGCCAGCAGGAAACTAGCGGGGATTTACAATGAGCAGTTCTTC. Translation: CASRKLAGIYNEQFF.

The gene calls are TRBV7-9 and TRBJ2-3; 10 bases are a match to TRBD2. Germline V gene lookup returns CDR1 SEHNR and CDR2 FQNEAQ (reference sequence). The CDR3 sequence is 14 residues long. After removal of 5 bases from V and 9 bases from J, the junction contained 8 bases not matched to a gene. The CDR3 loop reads CASSVSGGVETQYF. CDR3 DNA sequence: TGTGCCAGCAGCGTAAGCGGGGGGGTCGAAACGCAGTATTTT.

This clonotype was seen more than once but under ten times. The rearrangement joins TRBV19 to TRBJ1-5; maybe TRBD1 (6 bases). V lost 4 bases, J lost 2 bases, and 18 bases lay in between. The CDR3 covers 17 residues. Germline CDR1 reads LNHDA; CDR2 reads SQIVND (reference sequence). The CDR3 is CASSNPLARGGNQPQHF. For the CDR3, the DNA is TGTGCCAGTAGTAACCCCCTTGCGAGGGGGGGCAATCAGCCCCAGCATTTT.

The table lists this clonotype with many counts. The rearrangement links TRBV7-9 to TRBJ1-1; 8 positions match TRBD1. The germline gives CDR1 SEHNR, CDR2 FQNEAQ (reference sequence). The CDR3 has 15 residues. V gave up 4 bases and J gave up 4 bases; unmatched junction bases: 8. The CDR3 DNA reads TGTGCCAGCAGCTCCCGGACAGGGAGTTCCACTGAAGCTTTCTTT. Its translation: CASSSRTGSSTEAFF.